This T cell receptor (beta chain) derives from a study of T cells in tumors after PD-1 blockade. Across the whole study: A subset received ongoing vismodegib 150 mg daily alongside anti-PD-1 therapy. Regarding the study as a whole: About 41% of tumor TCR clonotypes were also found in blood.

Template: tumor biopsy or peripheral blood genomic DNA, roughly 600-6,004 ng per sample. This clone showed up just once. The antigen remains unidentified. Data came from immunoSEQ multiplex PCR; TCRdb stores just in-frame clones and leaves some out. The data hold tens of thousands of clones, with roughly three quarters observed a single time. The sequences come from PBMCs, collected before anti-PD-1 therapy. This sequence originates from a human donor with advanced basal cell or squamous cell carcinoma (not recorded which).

The DNA for the CDR3 is TGTGCCAGCAGTGAAGTAGCAGGAATCACTGAAGCTTTCTTT. This encodes CASSEVAGITEAFF. The gene calls are TRBV6-1 and TRBJ1-1; no reliable D call. This CDR3 has 14 residues. Germline V gene data show CDR1 as MNHNS and CDR2 as SASEGT. V was cut by 1 base and J by 4 bases, with 10 bases left in between.